This is a list of T cell receptor beta chains from one sample in a study of blood T cell repertoires in COVID-19. Clones were read by immunoSEQ multiplex PCR, and TCRdb kept only the in-frame ones, dropping some. The sample has 200,000 to 250,000 clones, more than 80% seen once. Sequenced: peripheral blood. Source of these receptors: a woman aged 25 to 39 with COVID-19, enrolled during active disease. Both conserved end residues are part of each CDR3. D genes are given only for firm matches. The size field is filled for only some rows; it gives once, few, many or a size class.

D	V	J	size	length	DNA	CDR3
.	TRBV4-1	TRBJ1-5	.	18	TGCGCCAGCAGCCAAGATCAGGGGTCGGGAGGTAGCAATCAGCCCCAGCATTTT	CASSQDQGSGGSNQPQHF
.	TRBV19	TRBJ1-5	.	14	TGTGCCAGTAGTATCGAGGATGGCAATCAGCCCCAGCATTTT	CASSIEDGNQPQHF
TRBD2	TRBV5-4	TRBJ2-3	.	16	TGTGCCAGCAGCTCGGGTGGGGGAGGGTTCACAGATACGCAGTATTTT	CASSSGGGGFTDTQYF
.	TRBV5-6	TRBJ1-1	.	15	TGTGCCAGCAGCTTCCTCAGAGGAGGGAACACTGAAGCTTTCTTT	CASSFLRGGNTEAFF
TRBD2	TRBV19	TRBJ2-7	.	14	TGTGCCAGTAGGAGTAGCGGGACTACCTACGAGCAGTACTTC	CASRSSGTTYEQYF
.	TRBV28	TRBJ1-2	.	11	TGTGCCAGCACTAGGAAAGCTGGCTACACCTTC	CASTRKAGYTF
.	TRBV29-1	TRBJ2-7	.	12	TGCAGCGTCCGACAGAGCGCCTACGAGCAGTACTTC	CSVRQSAYEQYF
TRBD1	TRBV9	TRBJ1-2	.	19	TGTGCCAGCAGCGTAGCCTCGACAGGGGGAACGGGTACTAACTATGGCTACACCTTC	CASSVASTGGTGTNYGYTF
.	TRBV9	TRBJ2-7	once	15	TGTGCCAGCAGCGTAGAGGGGGGGTTGGCCTACGAGCAGTACTTC	CASSVEGGLAYEQYF
TRBD2	TRBV4-3	TRBJ2-7	few	15	TGCGCCAGCAGCCAAGACCCCAGCGGGGAATACGAGCAGTACTTC	CASSQDPSGEYEQYF
.	TRBV5-1	TRBJ2-2	.	13	TGCGCCACCAAAACCTCGGACACCGGGGAGCTGTTTTTT	CATKTSDTGELFF